This is a list of T cell receptor beta chains from one sample in a study of cytomegalovirus exposure and HLA in healthy donors. Profiled with immunoSEQ multiplex PCR; TCRdb holds only in-frame clones, not every one. Among about 200,000 clones listed, about nine tenths were seen once. The sequenced sample was PBMCs. These receptors originate from a man under 40 in good health and CMV-seronegative. The CDR3 runs from the conserved cysteine through the conserved F or W. The D gene is left open where the match is weak. The size of a clone is reported for some rows only, either as once, few or many, or as a class for expanded clones.

. | TRBJ2-1 | . | TRBV18 | CASSPLAGNEQFF | TGTGCCAGCTCACCCCTGGCTGGCAATGAGCAGTTCTTC
. | TRBJ2-7 | . | TRBV6-5 | CASSYSSGGASYEQYF | TGTGCCAGCAGTTACTCGAGTGGGGGCGCGAGTTACGAGCAGTACTTC
. | TRBJ2-1 | TRBD2 | TRBV27 | CASSLSRLAAYNEQFF | TGTGCCAGCAGTTTATCGAGGCTAGCGGCGTACAATGAGCAGTTCTTC
. | TRBJ2-5 | . | TRBV19 | CASSSRQETQYF | TGTGCCAGTAGTTCCAGGCAAGAGACCCAGTACTTC
. | TRBJ1-2 | . | TRBV19 | CASSIEQRDYYGYTF | TGTGCCAGTAGTATTGAACAGAGAGATTACTATGGCTACACCTTC
. | TRBJ1-2 | . | TRBV7-9 | CASSPSLLTGYGYTF | TGTGCCAGCAGCCCATCGCTCCTCACCGGCTATGGCTACACCTTC
once | TRBJ1-2 | . | TRBV4-2 | CASSQNRGVSYGYTF | TGTGCCAGCAGCCAGAACCGCGGGGTCTCCTATGGCTACACCTTC
. | TRBJ2-7 | TRBD1 | TRBV7-6 | CASSLGGDRRLYEQYF | TGTGCCAGCAGCTTAGGGGGGGACAGGCGGCTCTACGAGCAGTACTTC
. | TRBJ2-5 | TRBD1 | TRBV5-1 | CASSSDRGETQYF | TGCGCCAGCAGCTCAGACAGGGGAGAGACCCAGTACTTC
. | TRBJ2-7 | . | TRBV11-1 | CASSSAGLLEQYF | TGTGCCAGCAGCTCGGCAGGATTACTGGAGCAGTACTTC
few | TRBJ1-5 | . | TRBV7-6 | CASSLHSDQPQHF | TGTGCCAGCAGCTTACACAGTGATCAGCCCCAGCATTTT
. | TRBJ1-1 | . | TRBV6-5 | CVAQRGEQTEAFF | TGTGTCGCACAGCGGGGGGAACAAACTGAAGCTTTCTTT
. | TRBJ1-2 | TRBD1 | TRBV5-1 | CASSKDRGEYGYTF | TGCGCCAGCAGCAAGGACAGGGGGGAGTATGGCTACACCTTC
. | TRBJ2-7 | TRBD1 | TRBV6-6 | CASSYIGTGGNEQYF | TGTGCCAGCAGTTACATAGGGACAGGGGGAAACGAGCAGTACTTC
. | TRBJ2-2 | . | TRBV7-6 | CASSPSAANTGELFF | TGTGCCAGCAGCCCCTCGGCGGCGAACACCGGGGAGCTGTTTTTT
. | TRBJ2-1 | . | TRBV12-5 | CASGFLVAGHYNEQFF | TGTGCTAGTGGTTTTCTCGTGGCAGGGCACTACAATGAGCAGTTCTTC
. | TRBJ1-1 | TRBD1 | TRBV6-6 | CASSHRQGMNTEAFF | TGTGCCAGCAGTCACAGACAGGGGATGAACACTGAAGCTTTCTTT
. | TRBJ2-7 | TRBD2 | TRBV9 | CASSVELGTSEAYEQYF | TGTGCCAGCAGCGTAGAATTGGGGACTAGCGAGGCGTACGAGCAGTACTTC
few | TRBJ1-6 | . | TRBV27 | CASSWGLDSPLHF | TGTGCCAGCAGTTGGGGCTTGGATTCACCCCTCCACTTT
. | TRBJ2-7 | . | TRBV12-2 | CASRPGTGSYEQYF | TGTGCAAGTCGCCCTGGGACAGGGAGCTACGAGCAGTACTTC
once | TRBJ2-7 | . | TRBV9 | CASSVGGFDEQYF | TGTGCCAGCAGCGTAGGAGGGTTCGACGAGCAGTACTTC
. | TRBJ2-7 | . | TRBV14 | CASSQRYEQYF | TGTGCCAGCAGCCAGAGGTACGAGCAGTACTTC
. | TRBJ1-2 | . | TRBV7-9 | CASSLAPGNYGYTF | TGTGCCAGCAGCTTAGCGCCGGGGAACTATGGCTACACCTTC
. | TRBJ1-5 | TRBD1 | TRBV2 | CASSAPGQGATDSNQPQHF | TGTGCCAGCAGTGCCCCCGGACAGGGGGCTACCGATAGCAATCAGCCCCAGCATTTT
. | TRBJ1-1 | TRBD1 | TRBV5-1 | CASSKGAGKTEAFF | TGCGCCAGCAGCAAGGGGGCAGGGAAAACTGAAGCTTTCTTT
. | TRBJ2-7 | . | TRBV19 | CASSTGREQYF | TGTGCCAGTAGTACGGGGAGGGAGCAGTACTTC
. | TRBJ2-7 | . | TRBV13 | CASSNQGALSYEQYF | TGTGCCAGCAGCAACCAAGGGGCGCTCTCCTACGAGCAGTACTTC
. | TRBJ2-7 | TRBD1 | TRBV7-6 | CASTPSNPGQSYEQYF | TGTGCCAGCACTCCTTCTAACCCGGGACAGAGCTACGAGCAGTACTTC
. | TRBJ1-2 | . | TRBV19 | CASSTGRNYGYTF | TGTGCCAGTAGTACAGGGAGGAACTATGGCTACACCTTC
. | TRBJ1-1 | TRBD1 | TRBV28 | CASRGQLNTEAFF | TGTGCCAGCAGGGGACAGCTGAACACTGAAGCTTTCTTT
. | TRBJ1-4 | TRBD1 | TRBV18 | CASSVDRGLNEKLFF | TGTGCCAGCTCAGTAGACAGGGGGCTGAATGAAAAACTGTTTTTT
. | TRBJ1-4 | . | TRBV7-9 | CASSLQEKLFF | TGTGCCAGCAGCTTACAGGAAAAACTGTTTTTT
. | TRBJ2-5 | . | TRBV10-3 | CAISASGREETQYF | TGTGCCATCAGTGCGTCAGGGCGGGAAGAGACCCAGTACTTC
. | TRBJ2-5 | . | TRBV30 | CAEGGRPGTQYF | TGTGCCGAAGGAGGGCGGCCCGGGACCCAGTACTTC
. | TRBJ2-7 | . | TRBV29-1 | CSVFDEKNYEQYF | TGCAGCGTCTTCGACGAGAAGAACTACGAGCAGTACTTC
. | TRBJ1-6 | . | TRBV5-4 | CASSSWTDSNSPLHF | TGTGCCAGCAGCTCCTGGACTGATTCTAATTCACCCCTCCACTTT
. | TRBJ1-1 | TRBD1 | TRBV28 | CASSYNRDSPEPF | TGTGCCAGCAGTTATAACCGGGACAGTCCTGAGCCATTT
. | TRBJ1-2 | . | TRBV11-1 | CASSFGGYGYTF | TGTGCCAGCAGCTTCGGGGGATATGGCTACACCTTC
many | TRBJ2-5 | TRBD2 | TRBV13 | CASSLTFGTSGSGRYYETQYF | TGTGCCAGCAGCTTAACTTTCGGGACTAGCGGGAGTGGGCGGTACTATGAGACCCAGTACTTC
. | TRBJ2-7 | . | TRBV9 | CASSPGGQGAYEQYF | TGTGCCAGCAGCCCCGGAGGGCAGGGGGCCTACGAGCAGTACTTC
. | TRBJ2-5 | . | TRBV21-1 | CASSPSPGRGQETQYF | TGTGCCAGCAGCCCATCCCCCGGCAGGGGGCAAGAGACCCAGTACTTC
once | TRBJ1-2 | . | TRBV6-5 | CASSRGGKNYGYTF | TGTGCCAGCAGCCGAGGGGGAAAGAATTATGGCTACACCTTC
. | TRBJ1-5 | . | TRBV5-1 | CASSFTGLNQPQHF | TGCGCCAGCAGCTTCACAGGGTTAAATCAGCCCCAGCATTTT
few | TRBJ1-4 | TRBD1 | TRBV29-1 | CSVHRGAGEKLFF | TGCAGCGTCCACAGGGGGGCAGGTGAAAAACTGTTTTTT
. | TRBJ1-4 | . | TRBV7-6 | CASSSGRGRTNEKLFF | TGTGCCAGCAGCTCCGGGAGGGGAAGAACTAATGAAAAACTGTTTTTT
. | TRBJ2-3 | TRBD1 | TRBV7-6 | CASSLAPRGYPTDTQYF | TGTGCCAGCAGCTTAGCGCCCAGGGGGTATCCCACAGATACGCAGTATTTT
few | TRBJ2-1 | TRBD2 | TRBV28 | CASSLDKTSGGVRQFF | TGTGCCAGCAGTCTAGATAAGACTAGCGGGGGAGTAAGGCAGTTCTTC